This T cell receptor beta chain stems from a study of cytomegalovirus exposure and HLA in healthy donors. The wider study: Out of approximately 170 million T cells, an earlier analysis found 117 million unique TCR beta sequences in total. Caucasian-associated ancestry cluster membership applied to about four fifths of nearly 400 genotyped donors. General study points: Overall, around 150 TCR beta chains were annotated as cytomegalovirus-associated.

V lost 5 bases, J lost 0 bases, and 4 bases stayed unmatched. Germline CDR1 MNHNS, CDR2 SASEGT. This CDR3 spans 14 amino acids. The primer mix had 60 Vbeta and 13 Jbeta primers. The data were produced by immunoSEQ multiplex PCR, yet TCRdb's version contains in-frame clones alone and is incomplete. The sample yields approximately 67,000 clones, 75% to 90% seen once. About this clone itself: Its antigen is still unknown.

The origin of this receptor is a woman in her thirties in good health and CMV-seropositive. The sample consisted of PBMCs. This sequence joins TRBV6-1 and TRBJ2-7; TRBD1 matches 7 bases. The DNA of the CDR3 is TGTGCCAGCAGTCATGGGGACAGCTCCTACGAGCAGTACTTC. Its translation: CASSHGDSSYEQYF.